The source of this TCR beta chain is a study of shared clonotypes between healthy human individuals. Study at large: Three plates were used per donor for CD4 naive, three for CD4 memory, two for CD8 naive and one for CD8 memory. Study findings and constraints: With a handful of donors compared, around 4.7% of naive CD4 clonotypes were shared.

Looked up from germline, CDR1 is LNHDA and CDR2 is SQIVND (reference sequence). CDR3 length: 16 amino acids. Trimming left V 0 bases short and J 3 bases short, with 11 bases between. Healthy HIV-negative adults with no recent acute infections or vaccinations were recruited as donors. As to this clone: Its antigen remains unknown.

In the study's own analysis: ImmunoSEQ yielded junction-only sequences lacking quality scores, so filtering differed. The assay was immunoSEQ multiplex PCR, and TCRdb's table has in-frame clones only and misses some. Clone size and the V and J calls come from that table; the DNA yielded D and trimming. The table includes 550,000 to 800,000 clones, roughly 87% detected once. The chain uses TRBV19 and TRBJ1-4; D possibly corresponds to TRBD1 (6 bases). Sequencing used memory CD8+ T cells from PBMCs. Subset in this sample: CD45RO+ cells pooled with CCR7-negative TemRA cells. The TCR was taken from a man in his late teens or twenties in good health. Some clones in this sample may be carry-over from other donors' samples. CDR3 residues: CASSIDWTDSNEKLFF. CDR3 in DNA: TGTGCCAGTAGTATAGATTGGACAGACTCTAATGAAAAACTGTTTTTT.